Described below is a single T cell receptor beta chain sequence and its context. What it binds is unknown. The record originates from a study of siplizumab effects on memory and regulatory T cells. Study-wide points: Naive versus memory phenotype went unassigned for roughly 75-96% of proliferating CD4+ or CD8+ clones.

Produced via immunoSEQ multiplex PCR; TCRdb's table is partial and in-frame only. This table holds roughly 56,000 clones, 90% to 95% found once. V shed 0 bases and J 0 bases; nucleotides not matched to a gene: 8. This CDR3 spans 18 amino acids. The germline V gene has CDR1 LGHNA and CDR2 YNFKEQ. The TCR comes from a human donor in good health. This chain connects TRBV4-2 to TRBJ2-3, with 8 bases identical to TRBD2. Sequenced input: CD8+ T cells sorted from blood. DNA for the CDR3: TGTGCCAGCAGCCAAGAAGGACTAGCAGTCACTAGCACAGATACGCAGTATTTT. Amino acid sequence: CASSQEGLAVTSTDTQYF.